Each of the 17 T cell receptor beta chains below was sequenced from the same sample in a study of CD8+CD57+ T cells in acquired aplastic anemia. CD8+CD57+ cell expansion had been shown by flow cytometry in patients chosen for sequencing. CDR3 and TCR beta VDJ profiling relied on genomic DNA as the template. Each CDR3 protein gets one entry after TCRdb re-called the reads with MiXCR. The sample comprises about 160,000 distinct CDR3 sequences, roughly two thirds of which are singletons, and 40% to 55% rests with the top ten. The material sequenced was sorted CD4+, CD8+, or CD8+CD57+ T cells (not recorded which) from PBMCs. These receptors were obtained from a human donor with aplastic anemia.

The chain recombines TRBV10-3 with TRBJ1-1; 8 bases match TRBD1. In germline, CDR1 is ENHRY, CDR2 SYGVKD. V gave up 9 bases and J gave up 1 base; unmatched junction bases: 4. The CDR3 length is 13 residues. In DNA form, the CDR3 reads TGTGCCATGCGGGGACAGGAGAACACTGAAGCTTTCTTT. This encodes CAMRGQENTEAFF.

The V and J genes are TRBV7-2 and TRBJ1-5; D not resolved. V lost 6 bases to trimming and J lost 7 bases, with 19 bases between them. Germline CDR1 is SGHTA and CDR2 is FQGNSA. The CDR3 spans 15 residues. DNA for the CDR3: TGTGCCAGCAGTCCACGAGTATTTGGGAAACAGCCCCAGCATTTT. Translating it yields CASSPRVFGKQPQHF.

The V call is TRBV15, the J call TRBJ2-1, with a weak D call TRBD2 (5 bases). Trimming took off 3 bases at V and 7 bases at J, with 19 bases between the two ends. From germline, CDR1 is LNHNV and CDR2 YYDKDF (reference sequence). CDR3 length: 16 residues. CDR3 region: CATSSTGSRVANEQFF. DNA for the CDR3: TGTGCCACCAGCAGTACCGGGTCGAGGGTGGCGAATGAGCAGTTCTTC.

The chain couples TRBV29-1 to TRBJ2-5, with a possible D match to TRBD2 (6 bases). Trimming left V 6 bases short and J 2 bases short, with 16 bases between. Germline V CDR1 and CDR2: SQVTM, ANQGSEA. The CDR3 extends over 14 amino acids. The CDR3: CSVKASVYQETQYF. As DNA, the CDR3 is TGCAGCGTCAAGGCTAGCGTGTATCAAGAGACCCAGTACTTC.

The chain combines TRBV7-6 with TRBJ1-1; D is possibly TRBD1 (5 bases). The CDR3 is 12 amino acids. From germline, CDR1 is SGHVS and CDR2 FNYEAQ. Trimming took off 5 bases at V and 7 bases at J, with 11 bases between the two ends. The CDR3 DNA reads TGTGCCAGCAGCAGGGACGTCAGTGAAGCTTTCTTT. The encoded protein is CASSRDVSEAFF.

On this clonotype itself: One end of the junction fails to match germline, which may point to a read error. This chain connects TRBV7-3 to TRBJ2-2; no definite D call. The CDR3 is 12 residues long. CDR1 and CDR2 (germline): SGHTA, FQGTGA. CDR3: CGSSLNTGELFF. CDR3 coding DNA: TGTGGCAGCAGCCTCAACACCGGGGAGCTGTTTTTT.

The gene calls are TRBV9 and TRBJ2-5; D not certain. With 4 bases removed from V and 4 bases from J, the gap between germline ends came to 8 bases. The CDR3 loop spans 12 amino acids. Germline V gives CDR1 SGDLS, CDR2 YYNGEE. The CDR3 reads CASSLPGETQYF. DNA for the CDR3: TGTGCCAGCAGCCTACCCGGAGAGACCCAGTACTTC.

This clonotype is a singleton in its sample. The chain links TRBV7-9 to TRBJ2-1, with 9 bases lining up with TRBD2. The CDR3 length is 16 residues. Per germline, CDR1 SEHNR and CDR2 FQNEAQ (reference sequence). Unmatched junction bases numbered 14, after V lost 6 bases and J lost 8 bases. This chain's CDR3 is CASSPAGTSLFYEQFF. CDR3 nucleotides: TGTGCCAGCAGTCCTGCCGGGACTAGCTTATTTTATGAGCAGTTCTTC.

This rearrangement joins TRBV20-1 to TRBJ2-7; D is ambiguous. Germline loops: CDR1 DFQATT, CDR2 SNEGSKA (reference sequence). The CDR3 runs to 12 residues. Deletions cut 6 bases from V and 3 bases from J, with 12 bases between. CDR3 DNA: TGCAGTGCCCCCGGCGGAGACTACGAGCAGTACTTC. This gives the protein CSAPGGDYEQYF.

The chain recombines TRBV29-1 with TRBJ2-3, with D possibly TRBD2 on 6 matching bases. The CDR3 covers 17 residues. Germline CDR1 is SQVTM and CDR2 is ANQGSEA. Trimming took 5 bases from V and 2 from J, leaving 23 bases between them. The CDR3 DNA reads as TGCAGCGTTCCCCTCGGTGGGGGGTCCTTTGACACAGATACGCAGTATTTT. It translates to CSVPLGGGSFDTDTQYF.

The chain has TRBV14 and TRBJ2-7; possibly TRBD2 for D (6 bases). Trimming cost V 4 bases and J 7 bases, with 14 bases left between them. This CDR3 comprises 13 residues. The V gene's germline CDR1 is SGHDN and CDR2 FVKESK. Written as DNA, the CDR3 is TGTGCCAGCAGCCCAGGCCCGCGGGGTGAGCAGTACTTC. Translation: CASSPGPRGEQYF. Complete variable domain (other parts from reference TRBV14 and TRBJ2-7): EAGVTQFPSHSVIEKGQTVTLRCDPISGHDNLYWYRRVMGKEIKFLLHFVKESKQDESGMPNNRFLAERTGGTYSTLKVQPAELEDSGVYFCASSPGPRGEQYFGPGTRLTVT.

The V call is TRBV15, the J call TRBJ2-3; 8 bases match TRBD2. V lost 0 bases and J lost 2; bases outside the gene matches: 7. This CDR3 spans 17 amino acids. The germline CDR1 and CDR2 sequences are LNHNV and YYDKDF (reference sequence). The CDR3 protein is CATSRDRSSGYTDTQYF. In nucleotides, the CDR3 is TGTGCCACCAGCAGAGATCGTTCTAGCGGGTACACAGATACGCAGTATTTT.

The genes are TRBV19 and TRBJ1-1; D might be TRBD1 (5 bases). CDR3 size: 14 residues. Germline assignment: CDR1 LNHDA and CDR2 SQIVND (reference sequence). Between the trimmed V and J ends, which lost 5 bases and 1 base, there was a span of 11 bases. The CDR3 sequence is CASSSRGPNTEAFF. The CDR3 region has the DNA TGTGCCAGTAGTTCGAGGGGCCCGAACACTGAAGCTTTCTTT.

The chain is built from TRBV5-8 and TRBJ2-7, with D tentatively TRBD1 or TRBD2 (5 bases each). The CDR3 covers 15 residues. Germline V CDR1 and CDR2: SGHTS, YDEGEE. Trimming left V 0 bases short and J 3 bases short, with 13 bases between. CDR3 DNA: TGTGCCAGCAGCTTGGTCCCAGGGACCGTCTACGAGCAGTACTTC. It codes for CASSLVPGTVYEQYF.

V is TRBV29-1 and J is TRBJ1-2, with 9 bases lining up with TRBD1. Trimming at V came to 6 bases and at J to 5 bases, leaving 7 bases not matched to a gene. CDR1 is SQVTM, CDR2 ANQGSEA, per germline. CDR3 length: 13 amino acids. The CDR3 nucleotides are TGCAGCGTGGCCGGGACAGGGACGTATGGCTACACCTTC. Protein: CSVAGTGTYGYTF.

V usage is TRBV2 and J usage is TRBJ2-3; TRBD2 matches at 10 bases. Germline V gives CDR1 SNHLY, CDR2 FYNNEI. This CDR3 contains 15 residues. J was trimmed by 5 bases and V by 10 bases; bases with no gene match: 12. In DNA, the CDR3 is TGTGCCATAAACACCGGGACTAGCGCCCGAGATACGCAGTATTTT. Its translation: CAINTGTSARDTQYF.

The CDR3 sequence is CATRLKDRGLTGELFF. CDR3 coding DNA: TGTGCCACACGCCTTAAGGACAGGGGGCTGACCGGGGAGCTGTTTTTT. The V call is TRBV19, the J call TRBJ2-2; 11 bases agree with TRBD1. This CDR3 is 16 amino acids long. The germline CDR1 and CDR2 sequences are LNHDA and SQIVND (reference sequence). V gave up 10 bases and J gave up 5 bases; unmatched junction bases: 12.